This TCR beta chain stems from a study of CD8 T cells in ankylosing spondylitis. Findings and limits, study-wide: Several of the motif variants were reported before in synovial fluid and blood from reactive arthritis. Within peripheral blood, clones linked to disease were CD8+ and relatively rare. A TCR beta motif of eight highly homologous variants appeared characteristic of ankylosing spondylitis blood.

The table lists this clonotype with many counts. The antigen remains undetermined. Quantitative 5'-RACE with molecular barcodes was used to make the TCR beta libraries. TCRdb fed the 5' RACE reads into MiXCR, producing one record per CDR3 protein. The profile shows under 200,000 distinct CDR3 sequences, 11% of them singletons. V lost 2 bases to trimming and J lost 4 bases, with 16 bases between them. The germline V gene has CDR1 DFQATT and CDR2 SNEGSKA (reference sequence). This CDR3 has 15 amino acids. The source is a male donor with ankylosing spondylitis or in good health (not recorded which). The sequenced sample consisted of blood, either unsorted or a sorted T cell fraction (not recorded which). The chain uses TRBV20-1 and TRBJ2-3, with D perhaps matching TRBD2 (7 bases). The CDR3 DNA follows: TGCAGTGCTAGACCACAGGGAGGGTTTGCAGATACGCAGTATTTT. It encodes CSARPQGGFADTQYF.